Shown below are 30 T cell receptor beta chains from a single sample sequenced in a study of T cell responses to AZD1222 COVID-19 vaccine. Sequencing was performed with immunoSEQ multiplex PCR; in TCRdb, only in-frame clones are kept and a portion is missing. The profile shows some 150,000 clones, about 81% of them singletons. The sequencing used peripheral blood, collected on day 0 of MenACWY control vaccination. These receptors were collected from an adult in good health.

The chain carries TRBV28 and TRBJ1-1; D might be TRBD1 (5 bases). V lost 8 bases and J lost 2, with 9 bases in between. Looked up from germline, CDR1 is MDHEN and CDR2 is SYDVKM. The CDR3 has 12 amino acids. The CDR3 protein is CASGTANTEAFF. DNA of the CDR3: TGTGCCAGCGGGACGGCAAACACTGAAGCTTTCTTT.

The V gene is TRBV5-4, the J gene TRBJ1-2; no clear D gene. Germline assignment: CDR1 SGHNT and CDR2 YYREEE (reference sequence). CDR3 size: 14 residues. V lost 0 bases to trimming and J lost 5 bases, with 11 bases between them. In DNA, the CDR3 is TGTGCCAGCAGCTTGGAGGGTTCCACGTATGGCTACACCTTC. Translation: CASSLEGSTYGYTF.

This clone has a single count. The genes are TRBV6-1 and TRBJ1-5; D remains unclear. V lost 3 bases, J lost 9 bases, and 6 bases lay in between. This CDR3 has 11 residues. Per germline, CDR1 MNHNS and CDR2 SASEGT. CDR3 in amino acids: CASSDIWPQHF. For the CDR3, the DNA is TGTGCCAGCAGTGACATATGGCCCCAGCATTTT.

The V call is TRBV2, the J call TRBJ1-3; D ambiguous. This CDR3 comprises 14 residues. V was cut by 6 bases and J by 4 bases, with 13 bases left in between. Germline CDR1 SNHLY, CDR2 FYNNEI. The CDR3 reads CASSATWTGNTIYF. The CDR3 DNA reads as TGTGCCAGCAGCGCCACGTGGACCGGAAACACCATATATTTT.

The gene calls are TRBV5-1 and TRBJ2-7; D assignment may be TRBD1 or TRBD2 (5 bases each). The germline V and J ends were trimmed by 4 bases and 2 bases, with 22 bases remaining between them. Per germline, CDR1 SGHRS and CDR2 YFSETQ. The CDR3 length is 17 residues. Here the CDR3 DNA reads TGCGCCAGCAGCCTCCTTCCGGGGCAGGGAATGGCCTACGAGCAGTACTTC. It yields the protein CASSLLPGQGMAYEQYF.

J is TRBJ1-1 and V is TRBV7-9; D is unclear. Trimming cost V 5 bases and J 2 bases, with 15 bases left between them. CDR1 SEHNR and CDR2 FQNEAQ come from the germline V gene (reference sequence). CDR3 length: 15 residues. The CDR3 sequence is CASSVRRDRNTEAFF. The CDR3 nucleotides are TGTGCCAGCAGCGTGCGTAGGGATAGAAACACTGAAGCTTTCTTT.

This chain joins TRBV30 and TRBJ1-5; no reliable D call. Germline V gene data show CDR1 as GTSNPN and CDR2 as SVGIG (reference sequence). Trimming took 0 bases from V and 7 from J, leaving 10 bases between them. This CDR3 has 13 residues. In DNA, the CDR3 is TGTGCCTGGAGTGTACGAGGGTTCCAGCCCCAGCATTTT. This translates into CAWSVRGFQPQHF.

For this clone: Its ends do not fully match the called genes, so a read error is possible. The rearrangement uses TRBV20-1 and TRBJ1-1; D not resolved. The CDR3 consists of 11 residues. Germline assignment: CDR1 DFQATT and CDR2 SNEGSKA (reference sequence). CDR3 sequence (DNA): TGCAGCCCCCCCGAGACCCGTCTTTATGGGTTT. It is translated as CSPPETRLYGF.

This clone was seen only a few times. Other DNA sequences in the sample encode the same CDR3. CDR3 in amino acids: CASSITGGNSPLHF. CDR3 in DNA: TGTGCCAGTAGTATCACAGGAGGTAATTCACCCCTCCACTTT. The V and J genes are TRBV19 and TRBJ1-6; D may be TRBD1 (5 bases). Deletions cut 3 bases from V and 6 bases from J, with 9 bases between. This CDR3 region has 14 residues. Germline assignment: CDR1 LNHDA and CDR2 SQIVND (reference sequence).

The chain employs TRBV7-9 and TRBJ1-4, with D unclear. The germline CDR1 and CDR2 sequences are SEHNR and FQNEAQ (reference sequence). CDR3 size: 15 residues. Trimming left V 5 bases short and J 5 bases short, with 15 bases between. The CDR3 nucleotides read TGTGCCAGCAGCGTCAAAACGAAAGGAAATGAAAAACTGTTTTTT. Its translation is CASSVKTKGNEKLFF.

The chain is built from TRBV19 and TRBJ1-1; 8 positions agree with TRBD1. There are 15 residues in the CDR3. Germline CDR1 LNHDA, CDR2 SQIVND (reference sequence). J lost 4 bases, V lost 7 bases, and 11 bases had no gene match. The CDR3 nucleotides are TGTGCCAGTAATCCAAGGACAGGGAAGACCACTGAAGCTTTCTTT. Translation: CASNPRTGKTTEAFF.

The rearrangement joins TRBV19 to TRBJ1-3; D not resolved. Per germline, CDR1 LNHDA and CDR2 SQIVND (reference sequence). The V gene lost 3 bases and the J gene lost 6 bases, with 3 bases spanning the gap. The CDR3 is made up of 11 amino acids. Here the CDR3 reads CASSMVNTIYF. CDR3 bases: TGTGCCAGTAGTATGGTAAACACCATATATTTT. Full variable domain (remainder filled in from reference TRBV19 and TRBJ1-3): DGGITQSPKYLFRKEGQNVTLSCEQNLNHDAMYWYRQDPGQGLRLIYYSQIVNDFQKGDIAEGYSVSREKKESFPLTVTSAQKNPTAFYLCASSMVNTIYFGEGSWLTVV.

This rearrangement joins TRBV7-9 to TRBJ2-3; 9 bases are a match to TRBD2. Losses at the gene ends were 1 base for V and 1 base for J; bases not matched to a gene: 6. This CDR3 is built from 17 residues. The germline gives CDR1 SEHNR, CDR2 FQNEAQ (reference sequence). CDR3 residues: CASSLGLAGEGTDTQYF. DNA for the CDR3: TGTGCCAGCAGCTTAGGCTTAGCGGGGGAGGGCACAGATACGCAGTATTTT.

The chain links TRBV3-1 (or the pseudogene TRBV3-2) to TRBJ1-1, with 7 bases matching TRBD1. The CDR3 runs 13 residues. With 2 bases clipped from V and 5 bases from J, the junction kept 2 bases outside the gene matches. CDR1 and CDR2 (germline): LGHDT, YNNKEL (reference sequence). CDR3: CASSQKGATEAFF. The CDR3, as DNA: TGTGCCAGCAGCCAAAAGGGGGCAACTGAAGCTTTCTTT.

CDR3 loop: CASSPLGSSPEAFF. In DNA form, the CDR3 reads TGTGCCAGCAGCCCATTGGGGAGCAGCCCTGAAGCTTTCTTT. The V and J genes are TRBV14 and TRBJ1-1; D unclear. V lost 4 bases, J lost 6 bases, and 15 bases lay in between. Germline lookup yields CDR1 SGHDN and CDR2 FVKESK. CDR3 size: 14 residues.

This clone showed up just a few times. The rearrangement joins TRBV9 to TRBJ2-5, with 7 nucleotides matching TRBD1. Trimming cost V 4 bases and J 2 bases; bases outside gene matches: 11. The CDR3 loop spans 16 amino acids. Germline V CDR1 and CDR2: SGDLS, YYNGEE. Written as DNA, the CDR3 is TGTGCCAGCAGCCCCAGACAGGGCGGAACGCAAGAGACCCAGTACTTC. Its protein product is CASSPRQGGTQETQYF.

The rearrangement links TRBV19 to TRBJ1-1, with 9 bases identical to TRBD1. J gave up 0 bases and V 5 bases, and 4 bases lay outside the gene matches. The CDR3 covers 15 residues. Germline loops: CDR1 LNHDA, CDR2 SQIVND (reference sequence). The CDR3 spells CASSPRTGVNTEAFF. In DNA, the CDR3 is TGTGCCAGTAGTCCCCGGACAGGGGTGAACACTGAAGCTTTCTTT.

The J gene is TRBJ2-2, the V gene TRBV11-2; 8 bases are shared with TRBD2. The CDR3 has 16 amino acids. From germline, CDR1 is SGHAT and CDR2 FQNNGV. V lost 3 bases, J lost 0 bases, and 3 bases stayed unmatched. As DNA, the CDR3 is TGTGCCAGCAGCTTCTCAGCGGGGGCGAACACCGGGGAGCTGTTTTTT. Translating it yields CASSFSAGANTGELFF.

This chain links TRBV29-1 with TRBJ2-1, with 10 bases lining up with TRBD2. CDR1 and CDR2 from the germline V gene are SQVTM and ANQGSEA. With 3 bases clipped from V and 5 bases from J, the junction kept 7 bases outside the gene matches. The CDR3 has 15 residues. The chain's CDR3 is CSVDLSSGGHNEQFF. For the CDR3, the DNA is TGCAGCGTTGATCTGTCTAGCGGGGGCCACAATGAGCAGTTCTTC.

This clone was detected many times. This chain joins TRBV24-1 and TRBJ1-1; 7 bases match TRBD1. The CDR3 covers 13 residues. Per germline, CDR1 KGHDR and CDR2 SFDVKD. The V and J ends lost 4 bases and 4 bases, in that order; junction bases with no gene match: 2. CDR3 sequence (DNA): TGTGCCACCAGTGACTCAGGGGGCACTGAAGCTTTCTTT. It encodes CATSDSGGTEAFF.

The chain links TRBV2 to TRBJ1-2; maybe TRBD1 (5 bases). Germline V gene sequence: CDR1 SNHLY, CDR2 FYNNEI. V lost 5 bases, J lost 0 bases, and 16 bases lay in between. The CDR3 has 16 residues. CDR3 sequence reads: CASSRDLLNPNYGYTF. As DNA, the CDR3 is TGTGCCAGCAGTAGGGACCTACTTAATCCTAACTATGGCTACACCTTC.

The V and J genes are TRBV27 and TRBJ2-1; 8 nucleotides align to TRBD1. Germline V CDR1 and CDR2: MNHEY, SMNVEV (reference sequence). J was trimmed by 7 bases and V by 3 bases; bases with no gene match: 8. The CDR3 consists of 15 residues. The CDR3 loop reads CASSLTGEIYNEQFF. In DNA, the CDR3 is TGTGCCAGCAGTTTGACAGGGGAAATTTATAATGAGCAGTTCTTC.

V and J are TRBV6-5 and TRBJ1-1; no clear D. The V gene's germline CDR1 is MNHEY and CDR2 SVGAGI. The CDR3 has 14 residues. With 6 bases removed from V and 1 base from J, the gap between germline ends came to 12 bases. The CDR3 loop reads CASSGVRANTEAFF. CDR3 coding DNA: TGTGCCAGCAGCGGGGTCAGAGCGAACACTGAAGCTTTCTTT.

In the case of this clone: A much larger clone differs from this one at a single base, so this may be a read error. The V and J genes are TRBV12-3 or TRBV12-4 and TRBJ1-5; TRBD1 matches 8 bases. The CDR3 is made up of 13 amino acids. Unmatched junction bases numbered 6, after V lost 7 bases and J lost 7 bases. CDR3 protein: CASTGQGGQPQHF. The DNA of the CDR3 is TGTGCCAGCACCGGACAGGGTGGGCAGCCCCAGCATTTT.

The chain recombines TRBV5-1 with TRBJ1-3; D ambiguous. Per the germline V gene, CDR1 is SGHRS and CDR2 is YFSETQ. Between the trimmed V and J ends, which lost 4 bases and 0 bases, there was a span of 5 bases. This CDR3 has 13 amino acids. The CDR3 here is CASSRSSGNTIYF. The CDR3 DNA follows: TGCGCCAGCAGCCGTTCCTCTGGAAACACCATATATTTT.

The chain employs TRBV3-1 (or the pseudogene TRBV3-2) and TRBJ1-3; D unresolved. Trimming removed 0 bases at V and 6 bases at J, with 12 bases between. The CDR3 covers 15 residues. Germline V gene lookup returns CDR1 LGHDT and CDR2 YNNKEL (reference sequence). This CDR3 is CASSQDRSALNTIYF. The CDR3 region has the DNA TGTGCCAGCAGCCAAGACCGGTCTGCCTTAAACACCATATATTTT.

CDR3 protein: CASSLYGHSNQPQHF. In DNA form, the CDR3 reads TGTGCCAGCAGTTTATACGGCCATAGCAATCAGCCCCAGCATTTT. V is TRBV28 and J is TRBJ1-5, with unresolved D. The length of the CDR3 is 15 residues. Germline CDR1 MDHEN, CDR2 SYDVKM. Trimming stripped 1 base from V and 0 bases from J, with 7 bases between. Looking up the rest from reference TRBV28 and TRBJ1-5 gives the full variable domain: DVKVTQSSRYLVKRTGEKVFLECVQDMDHENMFWYRQDPGLGLRLIYFSYDVKMKEKGDIPEGYSVSREKKERFSLILESASTNQTSMYLCASSLYGHSNQPQHFGDGTRLSIL.

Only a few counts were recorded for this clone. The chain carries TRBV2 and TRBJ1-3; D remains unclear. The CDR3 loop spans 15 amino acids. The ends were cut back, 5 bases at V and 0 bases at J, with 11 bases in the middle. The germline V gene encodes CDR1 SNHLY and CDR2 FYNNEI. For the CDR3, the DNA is TGTGCCAGCAGTCCCAGACCGAGCTCTGGAAACACCATATATTTT. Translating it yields CASSPRPSSGNTIYF.

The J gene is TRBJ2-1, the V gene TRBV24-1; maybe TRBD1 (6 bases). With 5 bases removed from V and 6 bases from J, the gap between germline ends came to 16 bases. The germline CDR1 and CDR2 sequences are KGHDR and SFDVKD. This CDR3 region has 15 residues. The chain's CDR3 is CATSGAAGASNEQFF. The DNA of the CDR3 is TGTGCCACCAGTGGGGCGGCAGGGGCGAGCAATGAGCAGTTCTTC.

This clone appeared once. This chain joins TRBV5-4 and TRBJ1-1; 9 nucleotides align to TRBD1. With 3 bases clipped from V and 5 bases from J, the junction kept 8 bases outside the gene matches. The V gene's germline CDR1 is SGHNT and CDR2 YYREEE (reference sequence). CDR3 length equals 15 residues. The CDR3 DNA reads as TGTGCCAGCAGCTGGGGGACAGGGAAGCGGACTGAAGCTTTCTTT. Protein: CASSWGTGKRTEAFF.